These T cell receptor beta chains were read from a single sample in a study of blood T cell repertoires in COVID-19. The protocol was immunoSEQ multiplex PCR, while the TCRdb copy is restricted to in-frame clones and leaves out a portion. The sample has under 200,000 clones; more than 75% are singletons. The specimen sequenced was peripheral blood. These receptors came from a man aged 40-55 years with active or convalescent COVID-19. Each CDR3 is given without its conserved first and last residue.

>TRBV19
ASSMSGWEQY
>TRBV6-6
ASSNPRGGETEAF
>TRBV7-2
ASSSRGARTEAF
>TRBV7-9
ASSFQGNTEAF
>TRBV6-1
ASSVPGVRERDYGYT
>TRBV3-1/TRBV3-2
ASSQQYQETQY
>TRBV5-5
ASSLVPDNSPLH
>TRBV25-1
ASSENQGANQPQH
>TRBV6-4
ASRMAGSSYNEQF
>TRBV5-1
ASSLGGSGNEQF
>TRBV7-2
ASSFPDRKNEQF
>TRBV6-4
ASSEGTGGDEQF
>TRBV2
ASSDGGGQETQY
>TRBV21-1
ASTPRQEQETQY
>TRBV6-5
ASRRDGGSNQPQH
>TRBV9
ASSDHRGHRSGNTIY
>TRBV30
ACQGDTGNTIY
>TRBV12-3/TRBV12-4
ASSLIGQPQH
>TRBV18
ASSPSRVPVNTEAF
>TRBV18
ASSTGTTYYGYT
>TRBV19
ASSPQGNTIY
>TRBV12-5
ASGMETHNSPLH
>TRBV7-2
ASSPSTGYGYT
>TRBV5-1
ASSLGPRNGYT
>TRBV7-8
ASSLHPGLSYEQY
>TRBV7-2
ASSLEFLQPQH
>TRBV10-3
AISTGDGEKLF
>TRBV24-1
ATSYPLVNEKLF
>TRBV9
ASSSGGTGDYTEAF
>TRBV7-3
ASSLTGHKNYGYT
>TRBV28
ASTSLGQISGNTIY
>TRBV7-9
ASSLWAGPNTEAF
>TRBV2
ASSDGGQGRETQY
>TRBV18
ASSPVRDRVSEQY
>TRBV19
ASRPTAGELF
>TRBV27
ASSLSPQGATNEKLF
>TRBV6-5
ASNKAGGGTGELF
>TRBV7-2
ASSLSRGGETQY
>TRBV30
ASTSRSYNEQF
>TRBV6-2/TRBV6-3
ASSYGDRVTYGYT
>TRBV11-3
ASSSKRAGGYNEQF
>TRBV5-1
ASSLAGADEKLF